A selection of T cell receptor beta chains follows, all from one sample in a study of T cell clones after liver transplantation. Sequencing was performed with immunoSEQ multiplex PCR; in TCRdb, only in-frame clones are kept and a portion is missing. The data show around 78,000 clones, with 83% seen just once and about 2.5% held by the top ten. This specimen consisted of CD4+ T cells from blood, obtained at the 22-month timepoint. The source is a human patient who received a liver transplant. Certain T cells may be donor cells from the graft. CDR3s include the opening cysteine and the closing phenylalanine or tryptophan. The D gene is left open where the match is weak. Where a row states a size, it is once, few, many or the class of an expanded clone; other rows omit it.

j_gene: TRBJ2-6
v_gene: TRBV21-1
d_gene: .
abundance: .
CDR3aa: CAKGTGRSSGANVLTF
CDR3nt: TGTGCCAAGGGGACAGGTCGTAGCTCTGGGGCCAACGTCCTGACTTTC

j_gene: TRBJ1-2
v_gene: TRBV7-2
d_gene: TRBD1
abundance: .
CDR3aa: CASSLVGQGNYGYTF
CDR3nt: TGTGCCAGCAGCTTAGTTGGACAGGGGAACTATGGCTACACCTTC

j_gene: TRBJ1-1
v_gene: TRBV29-1
d_gene: TRBD1
abundance: .
CDR3aa: CSVKLTGSNTEAFF
CDR3nt: TGCAGCGTGAAACTGACAGGGTCGAACACTGAAGCTTTCTTT

j_gene: TRBJ2-1
v_gene: TRBV5-1
d_gene: TRBD2
abundance: .
CDR3aa: CASSPPGTSSYNEQFF
CDR3nt: TGCGCCAGCAGCCCCCCCGGGACTAGCTCCTACAATGAGCAGTTCTTC

j_gene: TRBJ2-5
v_gene: TRBV19
d_gene: TRBD1
abundance: .
CDR3aa: CASTSGGRETQYF
CDR3nt: TGTGCCAGTACTTCAGGGGGTCGGGAGACCCAGTACTTC

j_gene: TRBJ1-6
v_gene: TRBV28
d_gene: .
abundance: once
CDR3aa: CASSLPVYNSPLHF
CDR3nt: TGTGCCAGCAGTTTACCCGTCTATAATTCACCCCTCCACTTT

j_gene: TRBJ2-5
v_gene: TRBV11-3
d_gene: .
abundance: .
CDR3aa: CASSAGLGGETQYF
CDR3nt: TGTGCCAGCAGCGCTGGACTCGGCGGCGAGACCCAGTACTTC

j_gene: TRBJ2-7
v_gene: TRBV20-1
d_gene: .
abundance: .
CDR3aa: CSAIYQGRQYF
CDR3nt: TGCAGTGCTATTTACCAGGGAAGGCAGTACTTC

j_gene: TRBJ1-4
v_gene: TRBV6-1
d_gene: TRBD1
abundance: .
CDR3aa: CASSGTGGLEKLFF
CDR3nt: TGTGCCAGCAGCGGGACAGGGGGACTTGAAAAACTGTTTTTT

j_gene: TRBJ1-6
v_gene: TRBV9
d_gene: TRBD1
abundance: .
CDR3aa: CASSVAGQARGSPLHF
CDR3nt: TGTGCCAGCAGCGTAGCAGGACAGGCAAGGGGTTCACCCCTCCACTTT

j_gene: TRBJ1-5
v_gene: TRBV6-1
d_gene: .
abundance: .
CDR3aa: CASSVLSLEQPQHF
CDR3nt: TGTGCCAGCAGTGTTCTCAGTCTGGAACAGCCCCAGCATTTT

j_gene: TRBJ1-2
v_gene: TRBV29-1
d_gene: .
abundance: .
CDR3aa: CSVEDLTGEGVYGYTF
CDR3nt: TGCAGCGTTGAAGATCTGACAGGTGAAGGGGTCTATGGCTACACCTTC

j_gene: TRBJ1-4
v_gene: TRBV5-1
d_gene: .
abundance: .
CDR3aa: CASSLGGFTNEKLFF
CDR3nt: TGCGCCAGCAGCTTGGGCGGGTTCACTAATGAAAAACTGTTTTTT

j_gene: TRBJ2-5
v_gene: TRBV7-3
d_gene: TRBD2
abundance: .
CDR3aa: CASSPRGTSGLWETQYF
CDR3nt: TGTGCCAGCAGCCCACGTGGGACTAGCGGCCTGTGGGAGACCCAGTACTTC

j_gene: TRBJ2-5
v_gene: TRBV11-3
d_gene: .
abundance: many
CDR3aa: CASSLPGSSTQYF
CDR3nt: TGTGCCAGCAGCTTACCGGGCAGCTCGACCCAGTACTTC

j_gene: TRBJ2-7
v_gene: TRBV7-2
d_gene: .
abundance: once
CDR3aa: CASSLRGKNEQYF
CDR3nt: TGTGCCAGCAGCTTGCGGGGAAAAAACGAGCAGTACTTC

j_gene: TRBJ2-1
v_gene: TRBV11-2
d_gene: .
abundance: .
CDR3aa: CASSLDRGSHEQFF
CDR3nt: TGTGCCAGCAGCTTAGATCGAGGGTCCCATGAGCAGTTCTTC

j_gene: TRBJ1-2
v_gene: TRBV6-6
d_gene: TRBD1
abundance: .
CDR3aa: CASSQIRTGGEGYTF
CDR3nt: TGTGCCAGCAGTCAAATTCGGACAGGGGGCGAGGGCTACACCTTC

j_gene: TRBJ1-1
v_gene: TRBV28
d_gene: .
abundance: .
CDR3aa: CASSLKAPGGTEAFF
CDR3nt: TGTGCCAGCAGTTTAAAGGCGCCGGGTGGCACTGAAGCTTTCTTT

j_gene: TRBJ1-1
v_gene: TRBV2
d_gene: .
abundance: once
CDR3aa: CASSEDRRNTEAFF
CDR3nt: TGTGCCAGCAGCGAAGACAGGAGGAACACTGAAGCTTTCTTT

j_gene: TRBJ2-4
v_gene: TRBV4-3
d_gene: TRBD2
abundance: .
CDR3aa: CASSKSGTSGRGNIQYF
CDR3nt: TGCGCCAGCAGCAAATCCGGGACTAGCGGGAGGGGAAACATTCAGTACTTC

j_gene: TRBJ2-7
v_gene: TRBV25-1
d_gene: TRBD2
abundance: .
CDR3aa: CASSGGGEQYF
CDR3nt: TGTGCCAGCAGTGGGGGGGGCGAGCAGTACTTC

j_gene: TRBJ1-3
v_gene: TRBV19
d_gene: .
abundance: .
CDR3aa: CASSINGNGNTIYF
CDR3nt: TGTGCCAGTAGTATCAACGGGAATGGAAACACCATATATTTT

j_gene: TRBJ2-3
v_gene: TRBV7-9
d_gene: TRBD2
abundance: .
CDR3aa: CASSLNRGGPADTQYF
CDR3nt: TGTGCCAGCAGCTTAAATCGGGGGGGCCCGGCAGATACGCAGTATTTT

j_gene: TRBJ2-3
v_gene: TRBV5-6
d_gene: TRBD2
abundance: once
CDR3aa: CASLGTSQSDTQYF
CDR3nt: TGTGCCAGCCTAGGGACTAGCCAGTCAGATACGCAGTATTTT

j_gene: TRBJ2-2
v_gene: TRBV4-3
d_gene: TRBD2
abundance: .
CDR3aa: CASSQQPSGRSNAGELFF
CDR3nt: TGCGCCAGCAGCCAACAGCCTAGCGGGAGATCGAATGCCGGGGAGCTGTTTTTT

j_gene: TRBJ2-2
v_gene: TRBV29-1
d_gene: .
abundance: few
CDR3aa: CSVSLSLGELFF
CDR3nt: TGCAGCGTCAGCTTGAGTCTCGGGGAGCTGTTTTTT

j_gene: TRBJ2-1
v_gene: TRBV6-6
d_gene: TRBD1
abundance: .
CDR3aa: CASRAGTGGYNEQFF
CDR3nt: TGTGCCAGCAGGGCGGGGACAGGGGGGTACAATGAGCAGTTCTTC

j_gene: TRBJ2-1
v_gene: TRBV10-1
d_gene: .
abundance: .
CDR3aa: CASSESGWSSYNEQFF
CDR3nt: TGCGCCAGCAGTGAGTCTGGGTGGAGCTCCTACAATGAGCAGTTCTTC

j_gene: TRBJ2-6
v_gene: TRBV4-2
d_gene: .
abundance: .
CDR3aa: CASSQDGLGANVLTF
CDR3nt: TGTGCCAGCAGCCAGGATGGGCTGGGGGCCAACGTCCTGACTTTC

j_gene: TRBJ2-7
v_gene: TRBV7-2
d_gene: TRBD2
abundance: .
CDR3aa: CASSREVAYEQYF
CDR3nt: TGTGCCAGCAGTCGGGAGGTTGCCTACGAGCAGTACTTC

j_gene: TRBJ2-2
v_gene: TRBV6-1
d_gene: .
abundance: .
CDR3aa: CASRDGYTGELFF
CDR3nt: TGTGCCAGCCGAGACGGTTACACCGGGGAGCTGTTTTTT

j_gene: TRBJ2-5
v_gene: TRBV7-3
d_gene: TRBD1
abundance: .
CDR3aa: CASSPQGAGETQYF
CDR3nt: TGTGCCAGCAGCCCTCAGGGGGCAGGAGAGACCCAGTACTTC

j_gene: TRBJ2-5
v_gene: TRBV5-5
d_gene: TRBD1
abundance: .
CDR3aa: CASGGTGRETQYF
CDR3nt: TGTGCCAGCGGAGGGACAGGGCGAGAGACCCAGTACTTC

j_gene: TRBJ2-7
v_gene: TRBV11-3
d_gene: TRBD2
abundance: .
CDR3aa: CASSLSGTSGLEQYF
CDR3nt: TGTGCCAGCAGCCTCTCCGGGACTAGCGGGCTTGAGCAGTACTTC

j_gene: TRBJ2-1
v_gene: TRBV6-5
d_gene: TRBD2
abundance: .
CDR3aa: CASSYPTSGPDNEQFF
CDR3nt: TGTGCCAGCAGTTACCCGACTAGCGGGCCAGACAATGAGCAGTTCTTC

j_gene: TRBJ2-5
v_gene: TRBV7-2
d_gene: .
abundance: few
CDR3aa: CASIQQGGKTQYF
CDR3nt: TGTGCCAGCATCCAACAGGGAGGAAAGACCCAGTACTTC

j_gene: TRBJ2-5
v_gene: TRBV4-1
d_gene: .
abundance: .
CDR3aa: CASSQAGLGEETQYF
CDR3nt: TGCGCCAGCAGCCAAGCCGGGTTGGGGGAAGAGACCCAGTACTTC

j_gene: TRBJ2-7
v_gene: TRBV28
d_gene: .
abundance: .
CDR3aa: CASSAPGLFGGHEQYF
CDR3nt: TGTGCCAGCAGTGCCCCCGGGCTCTTCGGGGGTCACGAGCAGTACTTC

j_gene: TRBJ2-2
v_gene: TRBV5-4
d_gene: .
abundance: .
CDR3aa: CASTGLVNTGELFF
CDR3nt: TGTGCCAGCACCGGTCTAGTGAACACCGGGGAGCTGTTTTTT